This T cell receptor (beta chain) stems from a study of blood T cells in healthy people across ages. Notes on the study in general: Higher naive T cell percentage went strongly together with higher TCR beta diversity.

Comments on this clonotype: Its specificity is unknown.

PCR was performed a second time for about 7 to 11 cycles using a sample-barcoded 5' primer and a J-beta primer mix. TCRdb fed the 5' RACE reads into MiXCR, producing one record per CDR3 protein. This sample has under 2 million distinct CDR3 sequences; 34% occur once, and the top ten carry about 11%. This CDR3 has 14 amino acids. V was clipped by 4 bases and J by 0 bases, with 10 bases between them. Germline CDR1 reads SGHNT; CDR2 reads YYREEE (reference sequence). This chain uses TRBV5-4 with TRBJ1-1; D possibly corresponds to TRBD1 (5 bases). Sequenced input: blood. The clonotype originates from a woman aged 30 to 39 in good health. The CDR3, as DNA: TGTGCCAGCAGCCCCAGGGTGTTGAACACTGAAGCTTTCTTT. It codes for CASSPRVLNTEAFF.